This T cell receptor beta chain was retrieved from a study of naive and memory T cell subsets. The beta constant-region primer was an equimolar mix of two oligonucleotides covering TRBC1 and TRBC2. Ligated cDNA was amplified by four rounds of PCR with nested alpha and beta constant-region primers and SP2. TCRdb used MiXCR to reprocess the UMI-ligation and nested PCR reads, holding one entry per CDR3 protein. The table includes over 110,000 distinct CDR3 sequences, 15% to 20% detected once. CMV status came from CD4+ T cell IFNgamma after overnight CMV lysate stimulation of fresh PBMCs. On this clonotype itself: The antigen is unknown.

The ends were cut back, 1 base at V and 4 bases at J, with 12 bases in the middle. The germline V gene encodes CDR1 PRHDT and CDR2 FYEKMQ (reference sequence). This CDR3 contains 15 residues. Findings and limits, study-wide: Especially in CD8 cells, naive repertoires contained a few larger clonotypes, possibly CD45RA-re-expressing memory cells.

The sequence came from a human donor in good health. The genes are TRBV13 and TRBJ2-3; D remains unclear. Sequenced input: naive CD8+ T cells from blood. The CDR3 nucleotides are TGTGCCAGCAGCTTAGCCCAGAACCTTCCAGATACGCAGTATTTT. It codes for CASSLAQNLPDTQYF.